The 28 T cell receptor beta chains listed next were all sequenced from one sample in a study of T-cell memory formation after mild COVID-19 (dated by TCRdb to the early 2020s). The method behind the library was 5' RACE. Sequenced using an Illumina NovaSeq 6000. Through fastp at Q25 and MiXCR, TCRdb rebuilt clones from the public reads, retaining in-frame beta chains. Rows merge per CDR3 protein into single entries with the most common DNA and genes. Across this sample there are about 560,000 distinct CDR3 sequences, with approximately 15% seen only once. About 8.1% of the sample comes from the top ten. Sequenced material: PBMCs or a T cell subset sorted from them (not recorded which). These receptors came from an adult woman who had mild COVID-19 (a few samples of this study predate the infection). The sample titles of this study are shuffled in the database, so cell type and time point are left out; the donor was told from shared clones.

The chain recombines TRBV6-5 with TRBJ2-3; D perhaps matches TRBD2 (5 bases). Germline V gene sequence: CDR1 MNHEY, CDR2 SVGAGI. CDR3 length: 15 amino acids. Trimming stripped 2 bases from V and 6 bases from J, with 15 bases between. The CDR3 region has the DNA TGTGCCAGCAGTTACGAGGGTTCCTATCGGGATACGCAGTATTTT. Translating it yields CASSYEGSYRDTQYF.

The chain has TRBV29-1 and TRBJ2-2, with D uncertain. Germline V gene sequence: CDR1 SQVTM, CDR2 ANQGSEA. This CDR3 is 11 amino acids long. Trimming left V 5 bases short and J 6 bases short, with 7 bases between. The CDR3 sequence: CSVRSAGELFF. The CDR3 bases are TGCAGCGTTAGATCTGCCGGGGAGCTGTTTTTT.

This clonotype has a handful of counts. The CDR3 here is CASSLGGGAAEQYF. CDR3 sequence (DNA): TGTGCCAGCAGTTTGGGCGGGGGGGCCGCTGAGCAGTATTTT. The chain carries TRBV6-2 or TRBV6-3 and TRBJ2-3; 9 bases match TRBD2. Germline assignment: CDR1 MNHEY and CDR2 SVGEGT. The ends lost 4 bases at V and 11 bases at J; junction bases unmatched: 10. This CDR3 is 14 amino acids long.

This clonotype was counted only a few times. The J gene is TRBJ2-1, the V gene TRBV5-1; 8 nucleotides agree with TRBD2. CDR1 and CDR2 from the germline V gene are SGHRS and YFSETQ. This CDR3 comprises 17 residues. V was pared by 0 bases and J by 4 bases, with 9 bases of the junction left unmatched. CDR3 sequence reads: CASSLDPRTSRYNEQFF. The CDR3 DNA follows: TGCGCCAGCAGCTTGGACCCCCGGACTAGCAGGTACAATGAGCAGTTCTTC. Filled out from reference TRBV5-1 and TRBJ2-1, the complete variable domain reads KAGVTQTPRYLIKTRGQQVTLSCSPISGHRSVSWYQQTPGQGLQFLFEYFSETQRNKGNFPGRFSGRQFSNSRSEMNVSTLELGDSALYLCASSLDPRTSRYNEQFFGPGTRLTVL.

The chain uses TRBV3-1 and TRBJ1-2; perhaps TRBD1 as D (5 bases). From germline, CDR1 is LGHDT and CDR2 YNNKEL (reference sequence). V lost 4 bases to trimming and J lost 3 bases, with 9 bases between them. The CDR3 loop spans 13 amino acids. The CDR3 nucleotides read TGTGCCAGCAGCCCCAGGGCAGACTATGGCTACACCTTC. It codes for CASSPRADYGYTF.

This clonotype was seen more than once but under ten times. The chain employs TRBV18 and TRBJ2-7; a weak D match, TRBD1 (6 bases). Germline values: CDR1 KGHSH, CDR2 LQKENI. V dropped 1 base and J dropped 5 bases, with 9 bases sitting between them. The CDR3 sequence is 13 residues long. The CDR3 reads CASSPRQGNEQYF. DNA of the CDR3: TGTGCCAGCTCACCACGCCAGGGGAACGAGCAGTACTTC.

This clonotype has more than one count but fewer than ten. The CDR3 is CASSLGQGKGNTIYF. CDR3 in DNA: TGTGCCAGCAGTCTGGGACAGGGGAAAGGAAACACCATATATTTT. The chain recombines TRBV3-1 with TRBJ1-3; 10 positions match TRBD1. The CDR3 is 15 residues long. Germline V CDR1 and CDR2: LGHDT, YNNKEL (reference sequence). The ends lost 6 bases at V and 4 bases at J; junction bases unmatched: 6.

V gene TRBV29-1 combines with J gene TRBJ2-3; the D gene is possibly TRBD1 (6 bases). The CDR3 is 17 residues long. Trimming left V 4 bases short and J 0 bases short, with 20 bases between. Germline CDR1 reads SQVTM; CDR2 reads ANQGSEA. CDR3 nucleotide sequence: TGCAGCGTTGTTGGGGGCCAGCGATTAACTAGCACAGATACGCAGTATTTT. As protein: CSVVGGQRLTSTDTQYF.

This clonotype was found a few times. J is TRBJ2-3 and V is TRBV5-5, with D uncertain. Trimming pared 0 bases from V and 0 bases from J, leaving 11 bases between. Germline V gene lookup returns CDR1 SGHKS and CDR2 YYEKEE (reference sequence). CDR3 length: 16 residues. In nucleotides, the CDR3 is TGTGCCAGCAGCTTGGTTGTTAATCCTAGCACAGATACGCAGTATTTT. Amino acids: CASSLVVNPSTDTQYF.

This clonotype was seen a handful of times. The gene calls are TRBV7-3 and TRBJ1-2; a weak D match, TRBD1 (5 bases). The germline V gene encodes CDR1 SGHTA and CDR2 FQGTGA. V lost 2 bases and J lost 4, with 11 bases in between. This CDR3 is 14 amino acids long. CDR3: CASSLGPGTYGYTF. The CDR3 coding sequence is TGTGCCAGCAGCTTAGGGCCAGGGACCTATGGCTACACCTTC.

The V gene is TRBV5-4, the J gene TRBJ2-3; 10 bases match TRBD2. CDR3 length equals 17 residues. Germline V lookup: CDR1 SGHNT, CDR2 YYREEE (reference sequence). Losses at the gene ends were 2 bases for V and 1 base for J; bases not matched to a gene: 7. The CDR3 loop reads CASSFGIGTSGTDTQYF. The CDR3 nucleotides read TGTGCCAGCAGCTTTGGGATCGGGACTAGCGGCACAGATACGCAGTATTTT. The entire variable domain, with the rest obtained from reference TRBV5-4 and TRBJ2-3, is as follows: ETGVTQSPTHLIKTRGQQVTLRCSSQSGHNTVSWYQQALGQGPQFIFQYYREEENGRGNFPPRFSGLQFPNYSSELNVNALELDDSALYLCASSFGIGTSGTDTQYFGPGTRLTVL.

The chain recombines TRBV27 with TRBJ2-1; D perhaps matches TRBD2 (6 bases). Deletions cut 5 bases from V and 5 bases from J, with 16 bases between. This CDR3 is 15 amino acids long. Germline V gene sequence: CDR1 MNHEY, CDR2 SMNVEV (reference sequence). The CDR3 DNA sequence: TGTGCCAGCAGTCTGGGACTCCCGAGGGACAATGAGCAGTTCTTC. The encoded protein is CASSLGLPRDNEQFF.

The chain is built from TRBV7-8 and TRBJ2-1, with D unclear. This CDR3 comprises 14 residues. CDR1 and CDR2 from the germline V gene are SGHVS and FQNEAQ. Trimming cost V 1 base and J 2 bases, with 6 bases left between them. CDR3 coding DNA: TGTGCCAGCAGCTTAGGGAATACCTACAATGAGCAGTTCTTC. Its protein is CASSLGNTYNEQFF.

This rearrangement joins TRBV21-1 to TRBJ2-7. TRBV21-1 is designated a pseudogene. The CDR3 length is 11 residues. CDR3 in amino acids: CASSRSLEQYF. The CDR3 nucleotides read TGTGCCAGCAGTCGGTCCCTCGAGCAGTACTTC.

This clonotype has more than one count but fewer than ten. The chain carries TRBV4-3 and TRBJ1-1; D unresolved. The CDR3 is made up of 15 amino acids. V was shortened by 3 bases and J by 3 bases, with 14 bases between the two germline ends. Germline V gives CDR1 LGHNA, CDR2 YSLEER. CDR3 DNA sequence: TGCGCCAGCAGCCAGCCCGATAACGGGGACACTGAAGCTTTCTTT. It encodes CASSQPDNGDTEAFF.

The CDR3 DNA is TGCGCCAGCAGCTTAGCGGTTCCCCTGGATACGCAGTATTTT. Translating gives CASSLAVPLDTQYF. The chain has TRBV5-1 and TRBJ2-3; possible D gene TRBD2, 5 bases. Per germline, CDR1 SGHRS and CDR2 YFSETQ. This CDR3 spans 14 amino acids. V lost 2 bases, J lost 6 bases, and 13 bases lay in between. The full variable domain, rest sourced from reference TRBV5-1 and TRBJ2-3, is KAGVTQTPRYLIKTRGQQVTLSCSPISGHRSVSWYQQTPGQGLQFLFEYFSETQRNKGNFPGRFSGRQFSNSRSEMNVSTLELGDSALYLCASSLAVPLDTQYFGPGTRLTVL.

In its sample, this clonotype was seen a few times. The chain combines TRBV9 with TRBJ1-1, with a tentative D call TRBD1 (5 bases). Trimming cost V 0 bases and J 0 bases, with 12 bases left between them. CDR1 and CDR2 (germline): SGDLS, YYNGEE. This CDR3 has 16 amino acids. The DNA of the CDR3 is TGTGCCAGCAGCGTAGGTATCAGGGAGGTGAACACTGAAGCTTTCTTT. Amino acids: CASSVGIREVNTEAFF.

This clonotype was counted only a few times. The chain recombines TRBV20-1 with TRBJ2-1, with a weak D call TRBD2 (7 bases). CDR1 is DFQATT and CDR2 is SNEGSKA in the germline V gene (reference sequence). With 8 bases removed from V and 8 bases from J, the gap between germline ends came to 19 bases. The CDR3 totals 13 residues. The CDR3 reads CSQFRGAVYEQFF. CDR3 nucleotides: TGCAGTCAATTTCGGGGGGCAGTCTATGAGCAGTTCTTC.

The J gene is TRBJ2-1, the V gene TRBV7-3, with D perhaps given as TRBD1 or TRBD2 (6 bases each). CDR1 and CDR2 (germline): SGHTA, FQGTGA. The CDR3 extends over 19 amino acids. V lost 4 bases and J lost 5, with 27 bases in between. The CDR3 is CASSSLLPRGQGPNNEQFF. In nucleotides, the CDR3 is TGTGCCAGCAGCTCCCTCCTACCCCGGGGGCAAGGACCGAACAATGAGCAGTTCTTC.

This clonotype has only a few counts. V and J are TRBV12-3 or TRBV12-4 and TRBJ2-3, with D perhaps TRBD1 (6 bases). V shed 4 bases and J shed 1 base, with 15 bases lying between them. The CDR3 is made up of 16 amino acids. For the CDR3, the DNA is TGTGCCAGCAGTTCTAATGAGGGGGAAGGCACAGATACGCAGTATTTT. Protein product: CASSSNEGEGTDTQYF.

This clonotype was counted between two and nine times. The genes are TRBV7-2 and TRBJ2-7; possible D gene TRBD1, 6 bases. Trimming stripped 1 base from V and 0 bases from J, with 13 bases between. The length of the CDR3 is 16 residues. Germline CDR1 SGHTA, CDR2 FQGNSA. The CDR3: CASSLDTGQSSYEQYF. For the CDR3, the DNA is TGTGCCAGCAGCTTAGATACCGGACAGAGCTCCTACGAGCAGTACTTC.

The V and J genes are TRBV15 and TRBJ2-1; 9 bases line up with TRBD2. Trimming at V came to 6 bases and at J to 6 bases, leaving 9 bases not matched to a gene. The CDR3 runs 15 residues. Germline V lookup: CDR1 LNHNV, CDR2 YYDKDF (reference sequence). The CDR3 DNA reads TGTGCCACCAGTGAGGGGGCGCGGGGGGGCAATGAGCAGTTCTTC. The encoded protein is CATSEGARGGNEQFF.

This clonotype was seen repeatedly, ten times or more. The chain joins TRBV12-3 or TRBV12-4 to TRBJ2-7; no clear D. The CDR3 consists of 11 residues. The V end lost 5 bases, the J end lost 3 bases, and 5 bases lay between the germline ends. The CDR3 protein is CASSAVYEQYF. As DNA, the CDR3 is TGTGCCAGCAGTGCGGTCTACGAGCAGTACTTC.

The chain carries TRBV11-2 and TRBJ1-1, with D uncertain. This CDR3 is 11 amino acids long. The V end lost 2 bases, the J end lost 6 bases, and 4 bases lay between the germline ends. The germline CDR1 and CDR2 sequences are SGHAT and FQNNGV. The CDR3 reads CASSLLAEAFF. CDR3 in DNA: TGTGCCAGCAGCTTACTTGCTGAAGCTTTCTTT.

The chain joins TRBV9 to TRBJ2-1; unclear D gene. The CDR3 is 12 residues long. The V and J ends lost 2 bases and 4 bases respectively, with 4 bases between them. Germline-derived CDR1 and CDR2 are SGDLS and YYNGEE. The CDR3 DNA follows: TGTGCCAGCAGCGTCAATTACAATGAGCAGTTCTTC. Protein sequence: CASSVNYNEQFF.

The V gene is TRBV19, the J gene TRBJ1-1; no definite D call. The CDR3 is made up of 14 amino acids. Germline V gives CDR1 LNHDA, CDR2 SQIVND (reference sequence). The V end was cut by 1 base, the J end by 0 bases, with 6 bases between. This CDR3 is CASSIAGLNTEAFF. The CDR3 region has the DNA TGTGCCAGTAGTATAGCTGGCCTGAACACTGAAGCTTTCTTT.

This rearrangement joins TRBV14 to TRBJ2-7; the D call may be TRBD1 or TRBD2 (5 bases each). V gave up 3 bases and J gave up 5 bases, with 14 bases separating them. Germline loops: CDR1 SGHDN, CDR2 FVKESK. CDR3 size: 14 residues. DNA for the CDR3: TGTGCCAGCAGCCAGACGGGTCAGGGAGACGAGCAGTACTTC. Encoded protein: CASSQTGQGDEQYF.

This clonotype was picked up a small number of times. V gene TRBV5-6 combines with J gene TRBJ1-2; the D is unclear. The CDR3 loop spans 13 amino acids. V shed 2 bases and J shed 5 bases, with 10 bases lying between them. The germline CDR1 and CDR2 sequences are SGHDT and YYEEEE. This CDR3 is CASSLSGEYGYTF. The CDR3 bases are TGTGCCAGCAGCTTATCAGGAGAGTATGGCTACACCTTC.